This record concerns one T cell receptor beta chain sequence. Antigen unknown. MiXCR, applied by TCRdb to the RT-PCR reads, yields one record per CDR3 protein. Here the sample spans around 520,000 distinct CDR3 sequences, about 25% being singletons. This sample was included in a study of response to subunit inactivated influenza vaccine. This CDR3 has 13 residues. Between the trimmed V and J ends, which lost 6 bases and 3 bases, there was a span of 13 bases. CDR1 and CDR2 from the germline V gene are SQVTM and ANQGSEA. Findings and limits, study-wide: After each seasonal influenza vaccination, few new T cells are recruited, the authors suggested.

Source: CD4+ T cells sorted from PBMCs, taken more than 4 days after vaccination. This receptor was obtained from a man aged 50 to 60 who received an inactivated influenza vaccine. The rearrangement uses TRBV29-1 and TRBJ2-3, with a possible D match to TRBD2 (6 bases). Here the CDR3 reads CSVGGLNTDTQYF. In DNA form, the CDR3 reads TGCAGCGTCGGTGGACTAAATACAGATACGCAGTATTTT.